This T cell receptor (beta chain) appears in the sequencing data of a study of Tregs in tolerant kidney transplant recipients. Clones were read by immunoSEQ multiplex PCR, and TCRdb kept only the in-frame ones, dropping some. Altogether tens of thousands of clones are present, around four fifths being singletons, with the ten largest covering about 5%. The TCR sequence derives from a human donor in good health. Sequences were obtained from CD4+ T cells from blood.

The CDR3 sequence is CATHQGGSADTQYF. The CDR3 DNA is TGTGCCACCCACCAGGGCGGGAGTGCAGATACGCAGTATTTT. The V and J genes are TRBV2 and TRBJ2-3, with 7 nucleotides matching TRBD2. Germline loops: CDR1 SNHLY, CDR2 FYNNEI. The trim removed 10 bases at V and 4 bases at J, leaving 11 bases unmatched. The CDR3 runs 14 residues.